This is a list of T cell receptor beta chains from one sample in a study of blood T cells in healthy people across ages. One entry per CDR3 protein, called by TCRdb with MiXCR from the 5' RACE reads. This table has 1.5 million to 2 million distinct CDR3 sequences, 28% appearing once. Sequenced material: blood. All receptors derive from a woman between 25 and 40 years old in good health. Each CDR3 is given with its conserved first and last residue. A D gene is named only where the DNA matches it firmly. Size is stated for part of the rows, as once, few or many counts, or as a class when the clone is expanded.

D: NA; J: TRBJ2-7; size: many; V: TRBV3-1; CDR3: CASSLRGTQSYEQYF; DNA: TGTGCCAGCAGCCTTCGCGGGACTCAATCCTACGAGCAGTACTTC
D: NA; J: TRBJ1-2; size: NA; V: TRBV4-1; CDR3: CASSQDFGGGGYIF; DNA: TGCGCCAGCAGCCAAGATTTCGGCGGGGGTGGCTACATCTTC
D: NA; J: TRBJ1-1; size: few; V: TRBV29-1; CDR3: CSVLRTEAFF; DNA: TGCAGCGTTCTGCGGACTGAAGCTTTCTTT
D: NA; J: TRBJ2-7; size: many; V: TRBV5-1; CDR3: CASSLGLGREQYF; DNA: TGCGCCAGCAGCTTGGGACTAGGTCGCGAGCAGTACTTC
D: TRBD2; J: TRBJ2-7; size: few; V: TRBV20-1; CDR3: CSARDPRGGAYEQYF; DNA: TGCAGTGCTAGAGATCCTCGGGGGGGAGCCTACGAGCAGTACTTC
D: NA; J: TRBJ2-2; size: NA; V: TRBV5-1; CDR3: CASSLGSPTGELFF; DNA: TGCGCCAGCAGCTTGGGTAGCCCCACCGGGGAGCTGTTTTTT
D: TRBD1; J: TRBJ2-5; size: NA; V: TRBV5-5; CDR3: CASSLEGTGKETQYF; DNA: TGCGCCAGCAGCTTGGAGGGGACAGGGAAAGAGACCCAGTACTTC
D: TRBD2; J: TRBJ2-1; size: NA; V: TRBV5-4; CDR3: CASTTGLAGYEQFF; DNA: TGTGCCAGCACCACAGGACTAGCGGGCTATGAGCAGTTCTTC
D: NA; J: TRBJ2-1; size: many; V: TRBV3-1; CDR3: CASSQPPGVRGDEQFF; DNA: TGTGCCAGCAGCCAACCTCCCGGGGTAAGGGGGGATGAGCAGTTCTTC
D: NA; J: TRBJ1-1; size: NA; V: TRBV28; CDR3: CASCGLQDTEAFF; DNA: TGTGCCAGCTGTGGGCTCCAAGACACTGAAGCTTTCTTT
D: NA; J: TRBJ2-1; size: few; V: TRBV30; CDR3: CAWSVRALIRNEQFF; DNA: TGTGCCTGGAGTGTGCGGGCCCTCATTCGCAATGAGCAGTTCTTC
D: NA; J: TRBJ2-5; size: NA; V: TRBV14; CDR3: CASSQGAGNQETQYF; DNA: TGTGCCAGCAGTCAAGGAGCAGGAAACCAAGAGACCCAGTACTTC
D: TRBD2; J: TRBJ2-7; size: few; V: TRBV19; CDR3: CASSLGLADSSYEQYF; DNA: TGTGCCAGTAGTTTGGGACTAGCGGACAGCTCCTACGAGCAGTACTTC
D: NA; J: TRBJ2-6; size: many; V: TRBV29-1; CDR3: CSVDERSGANVLTF; DNA: TGCAGCGTTGACGAGCGCTCTGGGGCCAACGTCCTGACTTTC
D: NA; J: TRBJ1-1; size: NA; V: TRBV12-3/TRBV12-4; CDR3: CASSTAGEAFF; DNA: TGTGCCAGCAGTACCGCGGGTGAAGCTTTCTTT
D: TRBD2; J: TRBJ2-5; size: few; V: TRBV6-1; CDR3: CASSWTSGRAPQETQYF; DNA: TGTGCCAGCAGCTGGACTAGCGGGAGGGCCCCCCAAGAGACCCAGTACTTC
D: NA; J: TRBJ2-2; size: NA; V: TRBV5-6; CDR3: CASSLYGGPGELFF; DNA: TGTGCCAGCAGCTTGTACGGGGGTCCCGGGGAGCTGTTTTTT
D: NA; J: TRBJ2-1; size: NA; V: TRBV4-3; CDR3: CASNQDYPYNEQVF; DNA: TGCGCCAGCAACCAAGACTACCCATACAATGAGCAGGTCTTC
D: NA; J: TRBJ2-2; size: NA; V: TRBV5-5; CDR3: CASSSFVDTGELFF; DNA: TGTGCCAGTAGCTCTTTCGTAGACACCGGGGAGCTGTTTTTT
D: NA; J: TRBJ1-2; size: many; V: TRBV29-1; CDR3: CSARDSSPGYTF; DNA: TGCAGCGCCCGGGACTCGTCGCCTGGCTACACCTTC
D: NA; J: TRBJ1-3; size: NA; V: TRBV9; CDR3: CASSVGVQNSGNTIYF; DNA: TGTGCCAGCAGCGTAGGTGTACAGAACTCTGGAAACACCATATATTTT
D: NA; J: TRBJ2-1; size: NA; V: TRBV7-2; CDR3: CASSRGQIPDEQFF; DNA: TGTGCCAGCAGCCGAGGACAGATCCCGGATGAGCAGTTCTTC
D: NA; J: TRBJ1-6; size: NA; V: TRBV5-1; CDR3: CASSLVGGNSYNSPLHF; DNA: TGCGCCAGCAGCTTGGTCGGGGGTAACTCCTATAATTCACCCCTCCACTTT
D: NA; J: TRBJ2-7; size: few; V: TRBV6-5; CDR3: CASSSTINNEQYF; DNA: TGTGCCAGCAGCTCGACTATAAACAATGAGCAGTACTTC
D: NA; J: TRBJ1-4; size: many; V: TRBV5-1; CDR3: CASSPDSFNEKLFF; DNA: TGCGCCAGCAGCCCGGACAGTTTTAATGAAAAACTGTTTTTT
D: TRBD2; J: TRBJ2-5; size: NA; V: TRBV12-3/TRBV12-4; CDR3: CASSLVRAGGPRETQYF; DNA: TGTGCCAGCAGTTTAGTGCGAGCGGGGGGGCCGAGGGAGACCCAGTACTTC
D: NA; J: TRBJ1-2; size: few; V: TRBV29-1; CDR3: CSVNGGGHNYGYTF; DNA: TGCAGCGTTAATGGGGGTGGCCATAACTATGGCTACACCTTC
D: TRBD1; J: TRBJ1-2; size: many; V: TRBV7-9; CDR3: CASSHRTGTGARNYGYTF; DNA: TGTGCCAGCAGCCACCGGACCGGGACAGGGGCGCGTAACTATGGCTACACCTTC
D: NA; J: TRBJ2-1; size: NA; V: TRBV20-1; CDR3: CSALQAIAYNEQFF; DNA: TGCAGTGCTTTACAGGCGATAGCCTACAATGAGCAGTTCTTC
D: NA; J: TRBJ2-1; size: NA; V: TRBV7-2; CDR3: CASNVGGLSNEQFF; DNA: TGTGCCAGCAATGTGGGTGGACTTTCCAATGAGCAGTTCTTC
D: NA; J: TRBJ2-3; size: many; V: TRBV6-6; CDR3: CASTPAGANTQYF; DNA: TGTGCCAGCACCCCAGCGGGCGCGAATACGCAGTATTTT
D: TRBD2; J: TRBJ2-3; size: NA; V: TRBV20-1; CDR3: CSASPWGGGGDTQYF; DNA: TGCAGTGCTAGCCCGTGGGGCGGGGGAGGGGATACGCAGTATTTT
D: NA; J: TRBJ2-3; size: many; V: TRBV6-6; CDR3: CASSYASGTDTQYF; DNA: TGTGCCAGCAGTTATGCTAGCGGCACAGATACGCAGTATTTT
D: NA; J: TRBJ1-2; size: NA; V: TRBV14; CDR3: CASSQTGTTYGYTF; DNA: TGTGCCAGCAGCCAAACCGGGACAACTTATGGCTACACCTTC